The 23 T cell receptor beta chains below come from one sample, sequenced in a study of OX40 agonist ivuxolimab in advanced cancers. The table came from immunoSEQ multiplex PCR; TCRdb's copy has only in-frame clones and leaves some out. Of 60,000 or so clones in the sample, approximately 91% were seen once. Sequencing was performed on CD4+ or CD8+ T cells sorted from blood, taken in a trial of the OX40 agonist ivuxolimab. The receptors originated from an adult with an advanced solid tumor such as melanoma, head and neck, liver or kidney cancer.

The rearrangement joins TRBV2 to TRBJ2-1; 10 bases map to TRBD2. CDR3 length equals 16 residues. Per germline, CDR1 SNHLY and CDR2 FYNNEI. With V trimmed by 6 bases and J by 1 base, 6 bases remained unmatched. The CDR3 nucleotides read TGTGCCAGCAGGTTAAGCGGGGGGGCATCCTACAATGAGCAGTTCTTC. Residues: CASRLSGGASYNEQFF.

The CDR3, as DNA: TGTGCCAGCAGCGACCCGGGGACTAATCTAGGCTATGGCTACACCTTC. As protein: CASSDPGTNLGYGYTF. The rearrangement links TRBV9 to TRBJ1-2; TRBD1 is a possible D gene (5 bases). The germline V gene encodes CDR1 SGDLS and CDR2 YYNGEE. The V and J ends lost 3 bases and 4 bases respectively, with 19 bases between them. This CDR3 comprises 16 residues.

This chain links TRBV28 with TRBJ1-2; 7 bases line up with TRBD1. CDR3 size: 14 residues. J gave up 5 bases and V 2 bases, and 5 bases lay outside the gene matches. The germline gives CDR1 MDHEN, CDR2 SYDVKM. The CDR3 here is CASSLIGTVYGYTF. Written as DNA, the CDR3 is TGTGCCAGCAGTTTAATCGGGACAGTTTATGGCTACACCTTC.

The chain recombines TRBV6-6 with TRBJ2-5; perhaps TRBD1 as D (6 bases). The assigned J gene may be wrong: the sequence end matches TRBJ2-7 better. The length of the CDR3 is 13 residues. CDR1 and CDR2 from the germline V gene are MNHNY and SVGAGI (reference sequence). CDR3 in DNA: TGTGCCAGCAGTCAGGGACATACCTACGAGCAGTACTTC. Translation: CASSQGHTYEQYF.

The chain has TRBV29-1 and TRBJ2-7, with D possibly being TRBD1 or TRBD2 (5 bases each). Trimming took off 6 bases at V and 6 bases at J, with 15 bases between the two ends. This CDR3 region has 12 residues. CDR1 is SQVTM and CDR2 is ANQGSEA in the germline V gene. The CDR3 here is CSVAGTSGEQYV. CDR3 bases: TGCAGCGTGGCTGGGACCTCCGGCGAGCAGTACGTC.

The chain carries TRBV9 and TRBJ2-7, with D possibly being TRBD2 (5 bases). The CDR3 runs 14 residues. V dropped 0 bases and J dropped 5 bases, with 12 bases sitting between them. Germline CDR1 is SGDLS and CDR2 is YYNGEE. Written as DNA, the CDR3 is TGTGCCAGCAGCGTAGGAGGGATTGGCGACGAGCAGTACTTC. This codes for CASSVGGIGDEQYF.

The gene calls are TRBV5-1 and TRBJ2-1; 9 bases are shared with TRBD2. This CDR3 has 15 amino acids. The trim removed 6 bases at V and 4 bases at J, leaving 8 bases unmatched. Germline CDR1 is SGHRS and CDR2 is YFSETQ. The CDR3 region is CASTGTSSLYNEQFF. The CDR3 DNA is TGCGCCAGCACCGGGACTAGCTCCCTTTACAATGAGCAGTTCTTC.

The chain combines TRBV21-1 with TRBJ2-2; the table's D call, TRBD1, was not checked against the DNA. TRBV21-1 is a listed pseudogene. The CDR3 is made up of 19 amino acids. CDR3 coding DNA: TGTGCCAGCAGCCCGCCGACGTCCGAGAGGGGGCTGGGCACCGGGGAGCTGTTTTTT. Translating gives CASSPPTSERGLGTGELFF.

The chain combines TRBV4-1 with TRBJ2-7; the D call may be TRBD1 or TRBD2 (5 bases each). Trimming took 1 base from V and 7 from J, leaving 11 bases between them. This CDR3 contains 13 residues. Germline V CDR1 and CDR2: MGHRA, YSYEKL. The CDR3 DNA is TGCGCCAGCAGCCAAGGGGGGTGGGGAGAGCAGTACGTC. Translation: CASSQGGWGEQYV.

The chain employs TRBV7-6 and TRBJ2-1; tentatively, D is TRBD2 (6 bases). V was clipped by 4 bases and J by 6 bases, with 10 bases between them. This CDR3 is built from 13 residues. CDR1 is SGHVS and CDR2 is FNYEAQ in the germline V gene. The CDR3 coding sequence is TGTGCCAGCAGCTGGACGACTAGCAATGAGCAGTTCTTC. This sequence encodes CASSWTTSNEQFF.

The chain has TRBV4-1 and TRBJ2-2; D might be TRBD2 (7 bases). Germline assignment: CDR1 MGHRA and CDR2 YSYEKL. Trimming took 1 base from V and 5 from J, leaving 14 bases between them. The CDR3 has 16 amino acids. The CDR3 nucleotides read TGCGCCAGCAGCCAAGTTCCGGGGAGGGGGACCGGGGAGCTGTTTTTT. Translating gives CASSQVPGRGTGELFF.

The chain uses TRBV5-4 and TRBJ2-5, with TRBD2 as a possible D gene (6 bases). The CDR3 is made up of 16 amino acids. V lost 3 bases, J lost 3 bases, and 18 bases lay in between. Germline CDR1 SGHNT, CDR2 YYREEE (reference sequence). For the CDR3, the DNA is TGTGCCAGCAGCTCGGACCGGGACTGGACTAAAGAGACCCAGTACTTC. Protein: CASSSDRDWTKETQYF.

This chain connects TRBV19 to TRBJ2-7; TRBD1 matches at 8 bases. From germline, CDR1 is LNHDA and CDR2 SQIVND (reference sequence). Losses at the gene ends were 6 bases for V and 6 bases for J; bases not matched to a gene: 4. The CDR3 runs 12 residues. The CDR3 DNA reads TGTGCCAGTAGCAGGGGGCTGGGCGAGCAGTACTTC. Amino acids: CASSRGLGEQYF.

The chain joins TRBV9 to TRBJ1-4, with 7 bases matching TRBD1. V lost 4 bases and J lost 8; bases outside the gene matches: 11. The germline gives CDR1 SGDLS, CDR2 YYNGEE. There are 15 residues in the CDR3. The CDR3 spells CASSLTGEGAEKLFF. CDR3 bases: TGTGCCAGCAGCCTCACAGGGGAAGGGGCGGAAAAACTGTTTTTT.

The rearrangement links TRBV5-5 to TRBJ2-2, with D unresolved. CDR1 is SGHKS and CDR2 is YYEKEE in the germline V gene (reference sequence). V was trimmed by 4 bases and J by 1 base, leaving 20 bases between them. The CDR3 contains 18 residues. CDR3 sequence reads: CASSQLLQKGMNTGELFF. CDR3 DNA sequence: TGTGCCAGCAGCCAATTGTTGCAGAAGGGTATGAACACCGGGGAGCTGTTTTTT.

The rearrangement links TRBV6-5 to TRBJ1-2, with 10 bases identical to TRBD1. CDR3 length: 14 amino acids. With 2 bases clipped from V and 7 bases from J, the junction kept 4 bases outside the gene matches. Germline loops: CDR1 MNHEY, CDR2 SVGAGI. CDR3 loop: CASSYLDRGLGYTF. CDR3 nucleotides: TGTGCCAGCAGTTACCTCGACAGGGGGCTTGGCTACACCTTC.

The rearrangement joins TRBV7-8 to TRBJ1-4; the match to TRBD1 covers 7 bases. The germline V gene has CDR1 SGHVS and CDR2 FQNEAQ. The CDR3 totals 14 residues. After removal of 1 base from V and 6 bases from J, the junction contained 2 bases not matched to a gene. This CDR3 is CASSLEGTDEKLFF. In DNA form, the CDR3 reads TGTGCCAGCAGCTTAGAGGGGACAGATGAAAAACTGTTTTTT. The complete variable domain, with remaining parts taken from reference TRBV7-8 and TRBJ1-4, reads GAGVSQSPRYKVAKRGQDVALRCDPISGHVSLFWYQQALGQGPEFLTYFQNEAQLDKSGLPSDRFFAERPEGSVSTLKIQRTQQEDSAVYLCASSLEGTDEKLFFGSGTQLSVL.

This chain links TRBV4-3 with TRBJ1-1, with D maybe TRBD1 (5 bases). Trimming removed 0 bases at V and 4 bases at J, with 12 bases between. The CDR3 is 15 residues long. CDR1 is LGHNA and CDR2 is YSLEER in the germline V gene. As DNA, the CDR3 is TGCGCCAGCAGCCAAGATCCGAGCGGGGGCACTGAAGCTTTCTTT. This translates into CASSQDPSGGTEAFF.

The rearrangement links TRBV5-4 to TRBJ2-7; TRBD1 or TRBD2 may be the D gene (6 bases each). Trimming cost V 0 bases and J 0 bases, with 10 bases left between them. This CDR3 is 15 amino acids long. Germline lookup yields CDR1 SGHNT and CDR2 YYREEE (reference sequence). CDR3 protein: CASSLAWGASYEQYF. As DNA, the CDR3 is TGTGCCAGCAGCTTGGCCTGGGGGGCCTCCTACGAGCAGTACTTC.

Note on this clone: In the same sample, other DNA sequences code for this CDR3. The J gene is TRBJ1-2, the V gene TRBV27; possibly TRBD1 for D (6 bases). The CDR3 has 13 residues. CDR1 is MNHEY and CDR2 is SMNVEV in the germline V gene (reference sequence). Trimming cost V 5 bases and J 4 bases, with 11 bases left between them. CDR3 amino acids: CASSQQGSYGYTF. In DNA form, the CDR3 reads TGTGCCAGCAGTCAACAGGGCTCCTATGGCTACACCTTC.

This clone was seen a few times. The chain recombines TRBV28 with TRBJ2-7, with D uncertain. The CDR3 totals 13 residues. Germline CDR1 and CDR2: MDHEN and SYDVKM. The germline V and J ends were trimmed by 3 bases and 5 bases, with 11 bases remaining between them. CDR3 in DNA: TGTGCCAGCAGTTTTTCCGGTTTTCACGAGCAGTACGTC. Amino acids: CASSFSGFHEQYV.

The rearrangement links TRBV11-2 to TRBJ2-1; either TRBD1 or TRBD2 may fit D (5 bases each). The V end lost 1 base, the J end lost 8 bases, and 12 bases lay between the germline ends. Germline V CDR1 and CDR2: SGHAT, FQNNGV. The CDR3 sequence is 14 residues long. The CDR3: CASSLVSMGDEQFF. In nucleotides, the CDR3 is TGTGCCAGCAGCTTAGTGTCAATGGGGGATGAGCAGTTCTTC.

V and J are TRBV7-2 and TRBJ2-6; D is ambiguous. The CDR3 has 14 residues. The V end was cut by 1 base, the J end by 3 bases, with 4 bases between. Per the germline V gene, CDR1 is SGHTA and CDR2 is FQGNSA. The CDR3 spells CASSLGGGANVLTF. In DNA, the CDR3 is TGTGCCAGCAGCTTAGGTGGTGGGGCCAACGTCCTGACTTTC.